This record concerns one T cell receptor (beta chain) sequence. The antigen remains undetermined. Repertoires were generated with immunoSEQ multiplex PCR, while TCRdb's copy carries only in-frame clones and drops some. The sample records about 80,000 clones, 65% to 85% being singletons. From germline, CDR1 is SGHTA and CDR2 FQGNSA. The CDR3 extends over 15 amino acids. V lost 1 base to trimming and J lost 5 bases; unmatched junction nucleotides: 4. The sample belongs to a study of T cell clones after liver transplantation. Looking at the study overall: TCRbeta sequencing after a pre-transplant mixed lymphocyte reaction identified graft-donor-reactive clones, later tracked in post-transplant blood. Timepoints were pre-transplant, pre-withdrawal, and after withdrawal was completed or failed. Study findings and constraints: Migration into the graft, not deletion, may explain lost graft donor-reactive T cells.

The sequences come from CD4+ T cells from blood, collected around 42 months after liver transplant. This TCR was sampled from a human patient who received a liver transplant. Some T cells may trace back to the graft donor. The genes are TRBV7-2 and TRBJ1-4, with 7 positions matching TRBD1. The CDR3 DNA reads as TGTGCCAGCAGCTTAGGGGGACAGTGGAATGAAAAACTGTTTTTT. It encodes CASSLGGQWNEKLFF.